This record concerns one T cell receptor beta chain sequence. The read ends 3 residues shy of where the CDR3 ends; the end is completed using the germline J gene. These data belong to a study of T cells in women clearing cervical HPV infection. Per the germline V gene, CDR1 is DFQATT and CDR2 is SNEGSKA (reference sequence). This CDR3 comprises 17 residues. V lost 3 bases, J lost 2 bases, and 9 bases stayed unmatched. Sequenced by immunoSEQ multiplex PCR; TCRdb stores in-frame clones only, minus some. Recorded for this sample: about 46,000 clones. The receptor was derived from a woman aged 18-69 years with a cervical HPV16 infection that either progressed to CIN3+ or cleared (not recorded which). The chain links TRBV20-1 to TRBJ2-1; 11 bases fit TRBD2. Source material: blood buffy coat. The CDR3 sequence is CSARKLTSGDPYNEQFF. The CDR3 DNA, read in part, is TGCAGTGCTAGGAAACTGACTAGCGGGGATCCCTACAATGAG.